What follows describes a single T cell receptor beta chain. The antigen remains unidentified. The data stem from a study of Ad26.COV2.S vaccination and SARS-CoV-2 variants. Study in general: Ad26.COV2.S given intramuscularly, once or twice 56 days apart. Study results and limitations: The authors reported substantial breadth in spike-specific CD8+ and CD4+ T cell responses after vaccination.

The assay was immunoSEQ multiplex PCR, and TCRdb's table has in-frame clones only and misses some. The table has roughly 420,000 clones, 88% seen once; the top ten hold approximately 4%. Treatment indicated: roughly 20 received Ad26.COV2.S at low or high dose, single or two shots; 5 received placebo; per-sample allocation not given. It was on day 63 after the first vaccine or placebo injection that samples were taken. This receptor was identified in a person aged 18 to 65 who received the Ad26.COV2.S COVID-19 vaccine or a placebo. Sample: peripheral blood, taken in a trial of Ad26.COV2.S vaccine versus placebo.

CDR3 amino acids: CASSLWQGVNEQFF. CDR3 nucleotide sequence: TGCGCCAGCAGCTTGTGGCAGGGGGTAAATGAGCAGTTCTTC. The V gene is TRBV5-1, the J gene TRBJ2-1; 7 bases are a match to TRBD1. Germline CDR1 and CDR2: SGHRS and YFSETQ. The J segment lost 7 bases and the V segment lost 1 base, leaving 5 bases of the junction unmatched. The CDR3 is 14 residues long.